A single sample gave rise to the 15 T cell receptor beta chains below, sequenced in a study of cytomegalovirus exposure and HLA in healthy donors. Profiled with immunoSEQ multiplex PCR; TCRdb holds only in-frame clones, not every one. Of 200,000 to 250,000 clones in the sample, around 78% were seen once. Sequencing was carried out using PBMCs. Every receptor here comes from a woman aged 18-29 years in good health and CMV-seronegative.

J is TRBJ2-1 and V is TRBV18; D is undetermined. CDR1 is KGHSH, CDR2 LQKENI, per germline. Trimming took off 6 bases at V and 8 bases at J, with 11 bases between the two ends. This CDR3 spans 12 amino acids. CDR3 region: CASSFGLDEQFF. The CDR3 DNA sequence: TGTGCCAGCTCGTTCGGCCTCGATGAGCAGTTCTTC.

In its sample, this clone was seen a few times. The chain recombines TRBV2 with TRBJ1-5, with D tentatively TRBD1 (5 bases). The V and J ends lost 7 bases and 0 bases respectively, with 13 bases between them. This CDR3 comprises 15 residues. The germline V gene has CDR1 SNHLY and CDR2 FYNNEI. CDR3: CASMRGAASNQPQHF. The DNA for the CDR3 is TGTGCCAGCATGAGAGGGGCGGCTAGCAATCAGCCCCAGCATTTT. Looking up the rest from reference TRBV2 and TRBJ1-5 gives the full variable domain: EPEVTQTPSHQVTQMGQEVILRCVPISNHLYFYWYRQILGQKVEFLVSFYNNEISEKSEIFDDQFSVERPDGSNFTLKIRSTKLEDSAMYFCASMRGAASNQPQHFGDGTRLSIL.

V usage is TRBV18 and J usage is TRBJ2-6, with TRBD1 matching 9 bases. Germline CDR1 and CDR2: KGHSH and LQKENI. CDR3 length: 17 residues. V was pared by 2 bases and J by 1 base, with 3 bases of the junction left unmatched. CDR3 amino acids: CASSPGTGKSGANVLTF. The DNA for the CDR3 is TGTGCCAGCTCACCAGGGACAGGGAAATCTGGGGCCAACGTCCTGACTTTC.

The J gene is TRBJ1-1, the V gene TRBV15; D remains unclear. Germline CDR1 reads LNHNV; CDR2 reads YYDKDF (reference sequence). V lost 4 bases and J 1 base, leaving 10 bases between the germline ends. The CDR3 has 14 amino acids. As DNA, the CDR3 is TGTGCCACCAGCACAGATAGGGCGAACACTGAAGCTTTCTTT. This gives the protein CATSTDRANTEAFF.

This chain links TRBV7-9 with TRBJ2-1, with D possibly called TRBD1 or TRBD2 (6 bases each). CDR1 and CDR2 (germline): SEHNR, FQNEAQ (reference sequence). The CDR3 is made up of 16 amino acids. V was shortened by 3 bases and J by 3 bases, with 15 bases between the two germline ends. This CDR3 reads CASSFPGAGIYNEQFF. As DNA, the CDR3 is TGTGCCAGCAGCTTCCCGGGGGCGGGTATCTACAATGAGCAGTTCTTC.

This clone was detected only a few times. The genes are TRBV28 and TRBJ1-5; D gene ambiguous. CDR1 and CDR2 (germline): MDHEN, SYDVKM. This CDR3 has 12 residues. With 1 base removed from V and 9 bases from J, the gap between germline ends came to 7 bases. The DNA of the CDR3 is TGTGCCAGCAGTTTATCCCTTCCGCCCCAGCATTTT. Translation gives CASSLSLPPQHF. Combining the CDR3 with reference TRBV28 and TRBJ1-5 gives the whole variable domain DVKVTQSSRYLVKRTGEKVFLECVQDMDHENMFWYRQDPGLGLRLIYFSYDVKMKEKGDIPEGYSVSREKKERFSLILESASTNQTSMYLCASSLSLPPQHFGDGTRLSIL.

This clone was detected many times. The V call is TRBV6-1, the J call TRBJ2-3; D is perhaps TRBD1 or TRBD2 (5 bases each). This CDR3 is built from 15 residues. The germline gives CDR1 MNHNS, CDR2 SASEGT. V lost 6 bases and J lost 0, with 13 bases in between. The CDR3 DNA reads as TGTGCCAGCAGGACTGGGGACGGTAGCACAGATACGCAGTATTTT. Translation: CASRTGDGSTDTQYF.

The J gene is TRBJ2-1, the V gene TRBV7-9, with TRBD1 matching 8 bases. The CDR3 consists of 15 residues. Germline V CDR1 and CDR2: SEHNR, FQNEAQ (reference sequence). Germline trimming cut 6 bases from V and 2 bases from J; bases unmatched to any gene: 6. The CDR3 nucleotides read TGTGCCAGCAGGAACCGGGACAGGCCCTACAATGAGCAGTTCTTC. Its protein is CASRNRDRPYNEQFF.

The chain recombines TRBV20-1 with TRBJ1-1, with unresolved D. Germline V gene data show CDR1 as DFQATT and CDR2 as SNEGSKA (reference sequence). The CDR3 totals 11 residues. CDR3 DNA sequence: TGCAGATCGGCCAGGAACACTGAAGCTTTCTTT. Encoded protein: CRSARNTEAFF.

The chain has TRBV6-1 and TRBJ2-7; D unresolved. CDR3 length: 15 amino acids. Looked up from germline, CDR1 is MNHNS and CDR2 is SASEGT. With 5 bases removed from V and 3 bases from J, the gap between germline ends came to 17 bases. The CDR3 loop reads CASSWGDIPLYEQYF. In nucleotides, the CDR3 is TGTGCCAGCAGTTGGGGTGACATCCCCCTCTACGAGCAGTACTTC.

J is TRBJ1-3 and V is TRBV27, with a tentative D call TRBD1 (5 bases). Trimming removed 8 bases from V and 1 base from J, with 9 bases in between. The CDR3 runs to 13 residues. Germline V gene sequence: CDR1 MNHEY, CDR2 SMNVEV (reference sequence). CDR3 sequence: CASGWGSGNTIYF. In DNA, the CDR3 is TGTGCCAGCGGTTGGGGGTCTGGAAACACCATATATTTT.

The chain has TRBV7-2 and TRBJ1-5; 7 bases match TRBD1. This CDR3 spans 15 amino acids. V dropped 5 bases and J dropped 7; count of bases not matched to a gene: 11. From germline, CDR1 is SGHTA and CDR2 FQGNSA. In DNA form, the CDR3 reads TGTGCCAGCAGCGCCTCGACAGGGACGGAACAGCCCCAGCATTTT. As protein: CASSASTGTEQPQHF.

This chain joins TRBV4-1 and TRBJ1-2, with 10 bases aligning to TRBD1. Germline CDR1 and CDR2: MGHRA and YSYEKL. The trim removed 1 base at V and 4 bases at J, leaving 9 bases unmatched. The CDR3 sequence is 17 residues long. The CDR3: CASSQVWTGGSIYGYTF. CDR3 nucleotides: TGCGCCAGCAGCCAAGTATGGACAGGGGGTTCAATCTATGGCTACACCTTC.

The rearrangement links TRBV6-6 to TRBJ1-2, with D possibly being TRBD1 (5 bases). The CDR3 consists of 12 residues. The germline V and J ends were trimmed by 4 bases and 9 bases, with 12 bases remaining between them. CDR1 is MNHNY and CDR2 is SVGAGI in the germline V gene (reference sequence). CDR3 region: CASSSDIGSYTF. CDR3 nucleotides: TGTGCCAGCAGTTCGGACATAGGGAGCTACACCTTC.

This clone was seen more than once but under ten times. The chain combines TRBV27 with TRBJ2-3; the D is unclear. Germline CDR1 and CDR2: MNHEY and SMNVEV (reference sequence). CDR3 length: 15 residues. Trimming removed 8 bases from V and 0 bases from J, with 15 bases in between. The CDR3 here is CASRLAKTSTDTQYF. The CDR3 bases are TGTGCCAGCCGACTGGCGAAAACTAGCACAGATACGCAGTATTTT.